This is a list of T cell receptor beta chains from one sample in a study of blood T cells in healthy people across ages. TCRdb independently ran MiXCR on the 5' RACE reads; one entry per CDR3 protein. In the table there are around 870,000 distinct CDR3 sequences, more than 25% of which are singletons. Sequencing used blood. These receptors were taken from a woman older than 75 in good health. Each CDR3 is given without its conserved first and last residue. The D gene is left open where the match is weak.

D	V	J	CDR3
TRBD1	TRBV20-1	TRBJ2-5	SAREGVWGRTGETQY
NA	TRBV5-6	TRBJ2-6	ASSPYSGGANVLT
NA	TRBV4-3	TRBJ2-1	ASSQVGQGGEQF
NA	TRBV9	TRBJ2-5	ASSFLGTQY
NA	TRBV29-1	TRBJ2-7	SVCYRSSYEQY
NA	TRBV2	TRBJ2-3	ASSVSLWDTQY
NA	TRBV5-1	TRBJ2-3	ASSGDSPRDTQY
NA	TRBV7-2	TRBJ2-6	ASSSTISGANVLT
NA	TRBV20-1	TRBJ1-4	SALSTAEKLF
NA	TRBV24-1	TRBJ2-2	ATSDLGTEPTGELF